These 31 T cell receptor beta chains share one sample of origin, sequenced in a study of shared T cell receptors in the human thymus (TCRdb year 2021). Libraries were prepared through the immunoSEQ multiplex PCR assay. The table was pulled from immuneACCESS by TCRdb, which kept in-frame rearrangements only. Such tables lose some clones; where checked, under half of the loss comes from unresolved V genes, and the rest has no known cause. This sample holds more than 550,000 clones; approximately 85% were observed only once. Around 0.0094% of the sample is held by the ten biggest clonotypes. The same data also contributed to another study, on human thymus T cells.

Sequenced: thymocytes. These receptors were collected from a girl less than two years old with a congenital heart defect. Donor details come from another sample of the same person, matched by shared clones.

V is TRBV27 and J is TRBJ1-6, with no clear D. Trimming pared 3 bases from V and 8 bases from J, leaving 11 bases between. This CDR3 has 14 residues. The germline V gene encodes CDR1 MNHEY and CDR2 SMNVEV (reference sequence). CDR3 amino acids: CASSFTRYYSPLHF. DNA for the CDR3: TGTGCCAGCAGTTTCACTCGTTATTATTCACCCCTCCACTTT.

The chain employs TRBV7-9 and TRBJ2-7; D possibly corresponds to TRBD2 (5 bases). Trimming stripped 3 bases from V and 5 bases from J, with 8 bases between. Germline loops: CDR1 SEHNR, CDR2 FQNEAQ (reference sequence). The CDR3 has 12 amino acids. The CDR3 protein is CASSLRVHEQYF. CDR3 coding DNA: TGTGCCAGCAGCTTGAGGGTCCACGAGCAGTACTTC.

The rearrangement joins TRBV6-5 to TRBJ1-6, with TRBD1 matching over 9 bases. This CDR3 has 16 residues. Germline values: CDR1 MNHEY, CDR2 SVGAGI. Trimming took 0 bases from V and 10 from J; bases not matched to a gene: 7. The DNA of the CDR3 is TGTGCCAGCAGTTACTCGAGGGACAGGGTTCGCTCACCCCTCCACTTT. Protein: CASSYSRDRVRSPLHF.

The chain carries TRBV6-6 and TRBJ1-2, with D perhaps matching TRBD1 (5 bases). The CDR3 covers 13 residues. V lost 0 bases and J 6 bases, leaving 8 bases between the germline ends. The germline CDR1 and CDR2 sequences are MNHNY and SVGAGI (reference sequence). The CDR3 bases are TGTGCCAGCAGTTACTCATCGGGGGATGGCTACACCTTC. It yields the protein CASSYSSGDGYTF.

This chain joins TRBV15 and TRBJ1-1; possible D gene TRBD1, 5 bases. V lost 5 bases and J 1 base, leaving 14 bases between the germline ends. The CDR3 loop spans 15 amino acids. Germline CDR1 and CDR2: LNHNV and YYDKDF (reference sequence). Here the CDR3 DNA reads TGTGCCACCAGCGTGCGGGACGGGCGGAACACTGAAGCTTTCTTT. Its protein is CATSVRDGRNTEAFF.

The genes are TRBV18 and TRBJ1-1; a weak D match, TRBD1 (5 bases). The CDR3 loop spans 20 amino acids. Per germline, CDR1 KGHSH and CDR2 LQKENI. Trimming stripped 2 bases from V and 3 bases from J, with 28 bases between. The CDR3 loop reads CASSPALVNNWGVMDTEAFF. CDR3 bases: TGTGCCAGCTCACCAGCACTTGTTAATAACTGGGGGGTGATGGACACTGAAGCTTTCTTT.

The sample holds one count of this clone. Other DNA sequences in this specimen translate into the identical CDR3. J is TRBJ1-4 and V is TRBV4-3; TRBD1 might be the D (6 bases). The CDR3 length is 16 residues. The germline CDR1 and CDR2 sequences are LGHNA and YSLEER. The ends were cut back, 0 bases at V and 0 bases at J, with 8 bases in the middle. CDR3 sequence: CASSQEDSATNEKLFF. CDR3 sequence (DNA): TGCGCCAGCAGCCAAGAGGACAGTGCAACTAATGAAAAACTGTTTTTT.

This CDR3 reads CASSFRLAGTRQFF. The CDR3 bases are TGTGCCAGCAGCTTCCGGCTAGCGGGGACACGGCAGTTCTTC. The rearrangement links TRBV5-6 to TRBJ2-1; 9 bases fit TRBD2. There are 14 residues in the CDR3. CDR1 and CDR2 (germline): SGHDT, YYEEEE. The ends lost 2 bases at V and 12 bases at J; junction bases unmatched: 9.

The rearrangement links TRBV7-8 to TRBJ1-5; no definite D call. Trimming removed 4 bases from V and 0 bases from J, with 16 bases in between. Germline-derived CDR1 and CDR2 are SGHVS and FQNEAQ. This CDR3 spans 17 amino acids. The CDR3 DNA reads TGTGCCAGCAGCTCACGCCCGACGGGGAATAGCAATCAGCCCCAGCATTTT. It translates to CASSSRPTGNSNQPQHF. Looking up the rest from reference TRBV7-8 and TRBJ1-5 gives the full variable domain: GAGVSQSPRYKVAKRGQDVALRCDPISGHVSLFWYQQALGQGPEFLTYFQNEAQLDKSGLPSDRFFAERPEGSVSTLKIQRTQQEDSAVYLCASSSRPTGNSNQPQHFGDGTRLSIL.

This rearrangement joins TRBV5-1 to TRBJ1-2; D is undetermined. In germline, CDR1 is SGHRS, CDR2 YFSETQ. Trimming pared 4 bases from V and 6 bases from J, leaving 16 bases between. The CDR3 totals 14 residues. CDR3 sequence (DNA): TGCGCCAGCAGCAATGCACGGGAAGCGCATGGCTACACCTTC. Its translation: CASSNAREAHGYTF.

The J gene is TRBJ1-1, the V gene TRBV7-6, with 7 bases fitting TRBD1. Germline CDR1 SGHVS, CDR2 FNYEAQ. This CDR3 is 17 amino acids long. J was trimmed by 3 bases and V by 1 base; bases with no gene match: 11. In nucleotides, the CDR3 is TGTGCCAGCAGCTTAGTTGGGGACAGTCAGAGGGACACTGAAGCTTTCTTT. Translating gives CASSLVGDSQRDTEAFF.

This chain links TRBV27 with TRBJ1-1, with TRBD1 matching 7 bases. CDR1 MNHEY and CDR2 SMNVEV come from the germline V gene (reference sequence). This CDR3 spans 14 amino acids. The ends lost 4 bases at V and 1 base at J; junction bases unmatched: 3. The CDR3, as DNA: TGTGCCAGCAGTTCTCCAGGGGGGAACACTGAAGCTTTCTTT. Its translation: CASSSPGGNTEAFF.

Here the CDR3 DNA reads TGTGCCAGCCCTAGCGGGGGAAACAATGAGCAGTTCTTC. It specifies CASPSGGNNEQFF. The genes are TRBV5-4 and TRBJ2-1, with 10 positions matching TRBD2. V gave up 7 bases and J gave up 5 bases; unmatched junction bases: 3. Germline V gene data show CDR1 as SGHNT and CDR2 as YYREEE (reference sequence). This CDR3 has 13 residues.

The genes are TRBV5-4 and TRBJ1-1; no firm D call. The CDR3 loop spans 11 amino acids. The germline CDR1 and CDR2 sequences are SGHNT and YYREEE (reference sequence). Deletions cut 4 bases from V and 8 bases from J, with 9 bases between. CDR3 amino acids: CASSKLSEAFF. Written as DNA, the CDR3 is TGTGCCAGCAGCAAACTCTCAGAAGCTTTCTTT.

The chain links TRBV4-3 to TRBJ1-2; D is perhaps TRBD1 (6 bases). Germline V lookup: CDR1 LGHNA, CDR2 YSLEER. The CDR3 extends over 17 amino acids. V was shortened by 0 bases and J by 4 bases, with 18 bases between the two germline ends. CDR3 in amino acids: CASSQDLSQGLPYGYTF. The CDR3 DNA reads TGCGCCAGCAGCCAAGATCTTAGCCAGGGGCTCCCCTATGGCTACACCTTC.

The CDR3 loop is CASSEVPNGQGQHYTQETQYF. CDR3 nucleotides: TGTGCCAGCAGTGAAGTGCCAAACGGACAGGGTCAGCACTACACACAAGAGACCCAGTACTTC. This rearrangement joins TRBV2 to TRBJ2-5; TRBD1 matches at 8 bases. Germline trimming cut 1 base from V and 2 bases from J; bases unmatched to any gene: 21. The CDR3 spans 21 residues. The V gene's germline CDR1 is SNHLY and CDR2 FYNNEI.

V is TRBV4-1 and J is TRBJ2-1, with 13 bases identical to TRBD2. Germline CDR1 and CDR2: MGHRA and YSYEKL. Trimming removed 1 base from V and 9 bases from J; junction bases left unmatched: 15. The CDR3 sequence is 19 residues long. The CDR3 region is CASSQVPPQLAGGQVEQFF. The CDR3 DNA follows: TGCGCCAGCAGCCAAGTTCCCCCCCAACTAGCGGGGGGGCAGGTTGAGCAGTTCTTC.

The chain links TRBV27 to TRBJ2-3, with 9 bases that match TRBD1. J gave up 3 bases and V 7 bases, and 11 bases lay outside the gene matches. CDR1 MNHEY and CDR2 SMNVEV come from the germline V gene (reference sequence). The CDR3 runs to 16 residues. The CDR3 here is CASIPRTGARTDTQYF. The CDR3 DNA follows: TGTGCCAGCATACCCCGGACAGGGGCGCGGACAGATACGCAGTATTTT.

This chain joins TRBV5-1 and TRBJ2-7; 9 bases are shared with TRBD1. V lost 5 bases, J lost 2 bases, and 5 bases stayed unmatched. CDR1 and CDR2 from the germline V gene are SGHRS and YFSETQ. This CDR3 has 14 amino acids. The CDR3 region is CASRWGTGPYEQYF. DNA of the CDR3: TGCGCCAGCAGATGGGGGACAGGGCCCTACGAGCAGTACTTC.

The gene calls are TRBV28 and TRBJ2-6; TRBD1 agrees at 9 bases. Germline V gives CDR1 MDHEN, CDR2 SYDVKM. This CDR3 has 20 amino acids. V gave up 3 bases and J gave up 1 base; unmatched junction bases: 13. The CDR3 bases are TGTGCCAGCAGTTTCCAGGGACAGGGAAGCCATCATTCTGGGGCCAACGTCCTGACTTTC. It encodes CASSFQGQGSHHSGANVLTF.

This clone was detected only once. The CDR3 here is CASSLVRPEGFTEAFF. In DNA, the CDR3 is TGTGCCAGCAGCTTAGTTAGGCCTGAGGGCTTTACTGAAGCTTTCTTT. The chain employs TRBV13 and TRBJ1-1; the D is unclear. Germline CDR1 reads PRHDT; CDR2 reads FYEKMQ (reference sequence). V shed 1 base and J shed 5 bases, with 17 bases lying between them. The CDR3 runs to 16 residues.

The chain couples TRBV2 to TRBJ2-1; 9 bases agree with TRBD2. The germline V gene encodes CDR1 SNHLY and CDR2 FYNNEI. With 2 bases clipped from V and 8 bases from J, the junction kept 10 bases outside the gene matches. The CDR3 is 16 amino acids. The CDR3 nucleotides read TGTGCCAGCAGTGAATGGTTGGCGGGGGGGCGGTATGAGCAGTTCTTC. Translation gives CASSEWLAGGRYEQFF.

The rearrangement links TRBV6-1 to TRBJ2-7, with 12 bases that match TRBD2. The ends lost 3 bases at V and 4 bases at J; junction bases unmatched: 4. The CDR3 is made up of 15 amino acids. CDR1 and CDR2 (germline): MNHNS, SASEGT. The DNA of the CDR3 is TGTGCCAGCAGTGATCGGCTAGCGGGGGGGTACGAGCAGTACTTC. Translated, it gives CASSDRLAGGYEQYF.

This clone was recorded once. CDR3 region: CASSRRTVAFF. CDR3 bases: TGTGCCAGCAGCCGGCGGACAGTCGCTTTCTTT. The J gene is TRBJ1-1, the V gene TRBV14; D may be TRBD1 (6 bases). CDR1 SGHDN and CDR2 FVKESK come from the germline V gene. The CDR3 covers 11 residues. V lost 4 bases and J lost 11, with 11 bases in between. Complete variable domain (other parts from reference TRBV14 and TRBJ1-1): EAGVTQFPSHSVIEKGQTVTLRCDPISGHDNLYWYRRVMGKEIKFLLHFVKESKQDESGMPNNRFLAERTGGTYSTLKVQPAELEDSGVYFCASSRRTVAFFGQGTRLTVV.

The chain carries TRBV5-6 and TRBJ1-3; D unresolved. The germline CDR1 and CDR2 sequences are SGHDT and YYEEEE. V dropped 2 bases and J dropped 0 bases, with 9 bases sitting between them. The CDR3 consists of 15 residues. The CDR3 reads CASSFQSTSGNTIYF. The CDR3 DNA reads TGTGCCAGCAGCTTTCAGTCCACCTCTGGAAACACCATATATTTT.

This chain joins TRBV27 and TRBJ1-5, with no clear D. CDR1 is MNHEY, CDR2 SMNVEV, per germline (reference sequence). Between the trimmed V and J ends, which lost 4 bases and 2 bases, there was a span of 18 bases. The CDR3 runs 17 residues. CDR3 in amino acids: CASSCFSTTTGNQPQHF. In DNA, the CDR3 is TGTGCCAGCAGTTGTTTTTCTACGACAACTGGCAATCAGCCCCAGCATTTT.

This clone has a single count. DNA of the CDR3: TGTGCCATCAGTGAGTCGGTCGGGGACAATCAGCCCCAGCATTTT. Protein: CAISESVGDNQPQHF. The chain combines TRBV10-3 with TRBJ1-5; D is uncertain. Germline CDR1 reads ENHRY; CDR2 reads SYGVKD. V shed 0 bases and J shed 3 bases, with 9 bases lying between them. The CDR3 covers 15 residues.

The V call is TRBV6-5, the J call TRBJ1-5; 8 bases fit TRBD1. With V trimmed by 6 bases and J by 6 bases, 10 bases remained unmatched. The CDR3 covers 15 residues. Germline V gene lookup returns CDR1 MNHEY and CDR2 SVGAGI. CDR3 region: CASRRGRDRRQPQHF. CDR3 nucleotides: TGTGCCAGCAGGAGAGGGAGGGACAGGCGTCAGCCCCAGCATTTT.

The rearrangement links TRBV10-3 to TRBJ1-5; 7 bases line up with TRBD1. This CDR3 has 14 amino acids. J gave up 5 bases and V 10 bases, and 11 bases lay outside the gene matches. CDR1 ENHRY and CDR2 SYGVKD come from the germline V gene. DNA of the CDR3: TGTGCCACCGCCTCGAGGACAGGATATCAGCCCCAGCATTTT. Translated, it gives CATASRTGYQPQHF.

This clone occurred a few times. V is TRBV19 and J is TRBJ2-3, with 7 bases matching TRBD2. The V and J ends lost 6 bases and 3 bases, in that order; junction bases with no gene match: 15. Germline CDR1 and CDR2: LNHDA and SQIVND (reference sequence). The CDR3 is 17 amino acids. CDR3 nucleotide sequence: TGTGCCAGTAGCCTGGCCCACAGGCTAGCGGTGACAGATACGCAGTATTTT. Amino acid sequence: CASSLAHRLAVTDTQYF.

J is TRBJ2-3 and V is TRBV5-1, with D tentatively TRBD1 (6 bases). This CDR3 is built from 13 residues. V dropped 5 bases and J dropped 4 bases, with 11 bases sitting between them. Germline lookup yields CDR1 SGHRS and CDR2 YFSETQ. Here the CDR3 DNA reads TGCGCCAGCAGGTTACAGGGCCCAGATACGCAGTATTTT. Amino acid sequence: CASRLQGPDTQYF.